A selection of T cell receptor beta chains follows, all from one sample in a study of blood T cell repertoires in COVID-19. Produced via immunoSEQ multiplex PCR; TCRdb's table is partial and in-frame only. Of 250,000 to 300,000 clones in the sample, approximately 89% were seen once. The sequenced sample consisted of peripheral blood. The receptor source for this set is a woman aged 40-49 years who had recovered from COVID-19. Both conserved end residues are part of each CDR3. The D gene is left open where the match is weak. The listing skips clone size in some rows; elsewhere it reads once, few, many or a size class.

J	V	size	D	CDR3	DNA
TRBJ2-2	TRBV7-9	-	TRBD2	CASSKLSLAGGQTGELFF	TGTGCCAGCAGCAAACTCTCGCTAGCGGGAGGGCAGACCGGGGAGCTGTTTTTT
TRBJ2-7	TRBV9	-	TRBD2	CASSHNRGTSGREQYF	TGTGCCAGCAGCCACAACCGCGGGACTAGCGGTCGTGAGCAGTACTTC
TRBJ2-5	TRBV30	-	TRBD2	CAWNPGTSGGGETQYF	TGTGCCTGGAACCCCGGGACTAGCGGGGGGGGTGAGACCCAGTACTTC
TRBJ1-2	TRBV7-2	-	TRBD1	CASSSGTGDGYTF	TGTGCCAGCAGCTCGGGTACAGGGGACGGCTACACCTTC
TRBJ1-3	TRBV20-1	-	-	CSARAVDTIYF	TGCAGTGCCAGGGCGGTTGACACCATATATTTT
TRBJ1-2	TRBV5-4	once	-	CASRPPGQNYGYTF	TGTGCCAGCAGACCGCCAGGGCAGAACTATGGCTACACCTTC
TRBJ2-3	TRBV7-2	-	-	CASSSRGMGEAPKTQYF	TGTGCCAGCAGCTCCCGAGGTATGGGGGAGGCCCCCAAGACGCAGTATTTT
TRBJ2-5	TRBV18	-	-	CASSPPPGETQYF	TGTGCCAGCTCACCACCGCCAGGCGAGACCCAGTACTTC
TRBJ2-3	TRBV7-7	-	TRBD2	CASSLSSGATDTQYF	TGTGCCAGCAGCTTATCTAGCGGGGCAACAGATACGCAGTATTTT
TRBJ1-6	TRBV28	once	-	CASSTGLISPLHF	TGTGCCAGCTCGACAGGTCTCATCTCACCCCTCCACTTT
TRBJ1-1	TRBV10-3	-	-	CAISVNMNTEAFF	TGTGCCATCAGTGTTAACATGAACACTGAAGCTTTCTTT
TRBJ2-7	TRBV24-1	-	-	CATSDLGQPYEQYF	TGTGCCACCAGTGATTTGGGACAGCCCTACGAGCAGTACTTC
TRBJ2-3	TRBV6-1	-	-	CASSERPGRDQSTDTQYF	TGTGCCAGCAGTGAGAGACCGGGCAGGGATCAAAGCACAGATACGCAGTATTTT
TRBJ2-1	TRBV5-6	-	-	CASSLEAGLGEQFF	TGTGCCAGCAGCTTGGAGGCAGGACTTGGTGAGCAGTTCTTC
TRBJ2-3	TRBV29-1	-	TRBD2	CSVDRLAGGRDTQYF	TGCAGCGTTGATAGGCTAGCGGGGGGCAGAGATACGCAGTATTTT
TRBJ2-1	TRBV12-3/TRBV12-4	-	-	CASTDGGVHEQFF	TGTGCCAGCACCGATGGAGGGGTGCATGAGCAGTTCTTC
TRBJ2-2	TRBV7-9	-	TRBD2	CASSPRLAADTGELFF	TGTGCCAGCAGCCCCAGACTAGCGGCTGACACCGGGGAGCTGTTTTTT
TRBJ1-2	TRBV1	once	-	CTSSQDSRGTNYGYTF	TGCACCAGCAGCCAAGATTCCAGGGGGACTAACTATGGCTACACCTTC
TRBJ1-6	TRBV14	-	-	CASSRLTYGDNSPLHF	TGTGCCAGCAGCCGCCTGACGTACGGGGATAATTCACCCCTCCACTTT
TRBJ1-1	TRBV7-2	-	-	CASSLEGKGTEAFF	TGTGCCAGCAGCTTAGAGGGAAAGGGGACTGAAGCTTTCTTT
TRBJ2-5	TRBV5-4	-	-	CASSSRLESGETQYF	TGTGCCAGCAGTTCCCGGCTAGAGAGCGGGGAGACCCAGTACTTC
TRBJ2-1	TRBV14	-	-	CASSQVGGYNEQFF	TGTGCCAGCAGCCAAGTCGGAGGCTACAATGAGCAGTTCTTC
TRBJ2-2	TRBV5-4	-	-	CASSPRGGSGTGELFF	TGTGCCAGCAGCCCGAGAGGGGGATCGGGTACCGGGGAGCTGTTTTTT
TRBJ2-3	TRBV28	-	TRBD2	CASSRVAGGVSTDTQYF	TGTGCCAGCAGTCGGGTAGCGGGGGGGGTTAGCACAGATACGCAGTATTTT
TRBJ2-1	TRBV2	-	TRBD2	CASSPGLAGGPYNEQFF	TGTGCCAGCAGCCCGGGACTAGCGGGGGGACCTTACAATGAGCAGTTCTTC
TRBJ1-2	TRBV9	-	TRBD1	CASSVAGTGSYGYTF	TGTGCCAGCAGCGTAGCAGGGACAGGGTCCTATGGCTACACCTTC
TRBJ1-1	TRBV15	-	-	CATSPAGGQHTEAFF	TGTGCCACCAGTCCTGCCGGGGGGCAACACACTGAAGCTTTCTTT
TRBJ2-7	TRBV28	-	-	CASSLRGNEQYF	TGTGCCAGCAGTTTAAGGGGGAACGAGCAGTACTTC
TRBJ2-7	TRBV2	-	TRBD2	CASSKLAGGYEQYF	TGTGCCAGCAGTAAGCTAGCGGGGGGCTACGAGCAGTACTTC
TRBJ1-1	TRBV3-1/TRBV3-2	few	TRBD1	CASSQTGVTEAFF	TGTGCCAGCAGCCAAACAGGGGTCACTGAAGCTTTCTTT
TRBJ1-6	TRBV4-3	once	-	CASSQDLASSYNSPLHF	TGCGCCAGCAGCCAAGACCTAGCGAGCTCCTATAATTCACCCCTCCACTTT
TRBJ2-2	TRBV10-2	-	TRBD1	CASGAGTGGPGELFF	TGCGCCAGCGGAGCCGGGACAGGGGGTCCCGGGGAGCTGTTTTTT
TRBJ2-7	TRBV2	-	TRBD2	CASRMSGGATNEQYF	TGTGCCAGCCGGATGAGCGGGGGGGCCACCAACGAGCAGTACTTC
TRBJ2-3	TRBV11-3	-	TRBD1	CASSSPGQGIDTQYF	TGTGCCAGCTCGAGTCCGGGACAGGGGATAGATACGCAGTATTTT
TRBJ2-7	TRBV10-3	-	-	CATQGPGGEQYF	TGTGCCACCCAGGGCCCCGGGGGCGAGCAGTACTTC
TRBJ2-6	TRBV24-1	-	TRBD2	CATSSRLAGAVGGANVLTF	TGTGCCACCAGCTCTAGACTAGCGGGAGCAGTAGGTGGGGCCAACGTCCTGACTTTC
TRBJ1-6	TRBV30	-	TRBD1	CACAPTGRLGSPLHF	TGTGCCTGCGCTCCGACAGGGAGGCTGGGTTCACCCCTCCACTTT
TRBJ1-1	TRBV7-2	once	-	CASSLMYTEAFF	TGTGCCAGCAGTCTAATGTACACTGAAGCTTTCTTT
TRBJ1-2	TRBV9	-	-	CASSVGVGVGGYTF	TGTGCCAGCAGCGTAGGCGTCGGGGTTGGTGGCTACACCTTC
TRBJ2-1	TRBV11-3	once	TRBD2	CASSSGLAYNEQFF	TGTGCCAGCAGCTCGGGACTAGCGTACAATGAGCAGTTCTTC
TRBJ2-3	TRBV5-5	-	-	CASSLGSSGDTQYF	TGTGCCAGCAGCTTGGGGTCGTCCGGGGATACGCAGTATTTT
TRBJ2-3	TRBV3-1/TRBV3-2	-	-	CASSQLSGELTDTQYF	TGTGCCAGCAGCCAACTATCGGGGGAACTCACAGATACGCAGTATTTT
TRBJ2-7	TRBV5-4	-	-	CASSFETESSYEQYF	TGTGCCAGCAGCTTCGAGACAGAGAGCTCCTACGAGCAGTACTTC
TRBJ2-5	TRBV7-2	-	TRBD2	CASSYQWGGETQYF	TGTGCCAGCAGCTACCAATGGGGAGGGGAGACCCAGTACTTC
TRBJ2-1	TRBV7-2	few	-	CASSPNALGPEQFF	TGTGCCAGCAGCCCTAACGCGTTGGGGCCAGAGCAGTTCTTC
TRBJ1-5	TRBV19	-	-	CASSSGTSNQPQHF	TGTGCCAGTAGCTCCGGTACTAGCAATCAGCCCCAGCATTTT
TRBJ1-1	TRBV6-1	-	-	CASSEVLMAEAFF	TGTGCCAGCAGTGAGGTCCTAATGGCTGAAGCTTTCTTT
TRBJ2-5	TRBV3-1/TRBV3-2	-	-	CASSHGSTSSATQYF	TGTGCCAGCAGCCATGGGTCGACTTCCTCTGCGACCCAGTACTTC
TRBJ1-3	TRBV13	-	TRBD1	CASSLPGWDRGNTIYF	TGTGCCAGCAGCTTACCCGGATGGGACAGGGGAAACACCATATATTTT
TRBJ1-5	TRBV30	-	-	CAWSDGHLGNSNQPQHF	TGTGCCTGGAGTGATGGACACCTAGGTAATAGCAATCAGCCCCAGCATTTT
TRBJ2-3	TRBV7-6	-	-	CASSLASDGGTDTQYF	TGTGCCAGCAGCTTAGCCTCTGACGGGGGCACAGATACGCAGTATTTT
TRBJ1-1	TRBV9	-	TRBD1	CASSDDRAPNTEAFF	TGTGCCAGCAGCGATGACAGGGCCCCGAACACTGAAGCTTTCTTT
TRBJ2-5	TRBV6-5	-	TRBD1	CASSTGQSSGETQYF	TGTGCCAGCAGTACGGGACAGTCTTCAGGAGAGACCCAGTACTTC